The clone carrying this T cell receptor beta chain was counted a few times. Its matching antigen is unknown. Cultured CD4+ T cell DNA underwent sequencing with the Oncomine TCR Beta short-read assay. TCRdb reanalysed the PCR reads using MiXCR and keeps one entry per CDR3 protein. Found here are roughly 7,500 distinct CDR3 sequences, roughly 72% of them singletons; the top ten hold under 45%. This sample was taken from a study of vaccination and CD4 T cells after COVID-19. Study-level background: Timing of post-vaccine sample collection was a median roughly 70 days after dose two, with a range of 14 to 241. Overlapping spike peptides of SARS-CoV-2, HCoV-NL63, HCoV-OC43 and HCoV-229E stimulated the cells.

Treatment given: roughly 11-day PBMC culture with coronavirus spike peptide pools or control peptides (ViraFEST assay). Per-well cultures of approximately 2.1 million PBMCs received about 10 IU/ml IL-2 and around 9.3 ug/ml peptide pools. CDR1 and CDR2 (germline): MNHEY, SVGAGI. The CDR3 sequence is 14 residues long. V was clipped by 0 bases and J by 4 bases, with 7 bases between them. The V and J genes are TRBV6-5 and TRBJ1-5; D is unresolved. The clonotype was recovered from a human donor who had recovered from COVID-19. Material for sequencing was CD4+ T cells from blood, cultured in vitro. The DNA for the CDR3 is TGTGCCAGCAGTTACTCGACCGAGAATCAGCCCCAGCATTTT. Encoded protein: CASSYSTENQPQHF.